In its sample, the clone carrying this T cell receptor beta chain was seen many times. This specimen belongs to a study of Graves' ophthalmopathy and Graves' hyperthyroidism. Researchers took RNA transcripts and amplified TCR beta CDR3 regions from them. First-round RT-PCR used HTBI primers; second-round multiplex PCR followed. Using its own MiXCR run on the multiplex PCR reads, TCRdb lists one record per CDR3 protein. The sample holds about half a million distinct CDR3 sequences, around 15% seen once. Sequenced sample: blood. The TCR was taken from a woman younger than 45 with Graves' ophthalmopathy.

The CDR3 DNA follows: TGCAGCGTGGACAGGGGGCGGCGTGGCTACACCTTC. The encoded protein is CSVDRGRRGYTF. The chain is built from TRBV29-1 and TRBJ1-2; TRBD1 matches 11 bases. CDR1 SQVTM and CDR2 ANQGSEA come from the germline V gene. This CDR3 has 12 amino acids. V lost 6 bases, J lost 7 bases, and 4 bases stayed unmatched.